The next 12 T cell receptor beta chains were all read from a single sample in a study of monozygotic twins with inflammatory bowel disease. TCRdb reprocessed the 5' RACE reads, with one entry per CDR3 protein and no DNA. The sample table sets out around 410,000 distinct CDR3 sequences. Sequenced: blood. Source of these receptors: a human donor with ulcerative colitis or Crohn's disease, or a healthy co-twin of an affected twin (not recorded which).

This chain joins TRBV19 and TRBJ1-6; TCRdb calls TRBD1, which cannot be checked without DNA. From germline, CDR1 is LNHDA and CDR2 SQIVND (reference sequence). This CDR3 comprises 15 residues. The CDR3: CASTRDRGRSSPLHF.

The V call is TRBV5-4, the J call TRBJ2-5; TCRdb gives TRBD2 as the D gene, but with no DNA this cannot be confirmed. In germline, CDR1 is SGHNT, CDR2 YYREEE (reference sequence). The CDR3 length is 16 residues. CDR3 region: CASSWKRGETQETQYF.

The genes are TRBV19 and TRBJ2-7; no DNA is available, so the TRBD1 call from TCRdb remains unchecked. From germline, CDR1 is LNHDA and CDR2 SQIVND (reference sequence). The CDR3 is made up of 13 amino acids. The CDR3 reads CASSSPGSYEQYF.

This rearrangement joins TRBV12-5 to TRBJ2-1; TCRdb names TRBD1, which stays unverified in the absence of DNA. This CDR3 comprises 13 residues. From germline, CDR1 is LGHNT and CDR2 FRNRAP. The CDR3 loop reads CASGLGQGGEQFF.

The chain combines TRBV5-6 with TRBJ1-1; the TRBD1 assignment by TCRdb is unverifiable without DNA. The CDR3 is 18 amino acids. Looked up from germline, CDR1 is SGHDT and CDR2 is YYEEEE. The CDR3 sequence is CASSSTGTGGAWNTEAFF.

The CDR3 reads CSAGQPGEKLFF. The V and J genes are TRBV20-1 and TRBJ1-4; the TRBD1 assignment by TCRdb is unverifiable without DNA. The CDR3 extends over 12 amino acids. Germline V lookup: CDR1 DFQATT, CDR2 SNEGSKA (reference sequence).

This rearrangement joins TRBV27 to TRBJ2-5; TCRdb gives TRBD1 as the D gene, but with no DNA this cannot be confirmed. Germline assignment: CDR1 MNHEY and CDR2 SMNVEV (reference sequence). The CDR3 is 14 amino acids. This CDR3 is CASSQQGRMKTQYF.

The V call is TRBV11-2, the J call TRBJ2-1; TCRdb reports TRBD2, a call that lacks DNA to check it against. Germline CDR1 reads SGHAT; CDR2 reads FQNNGV. The CDR3 contains 16 residues. CDR3 residues: CASSLISGGTHNEQFF.

This sequence joins TRBV7-6 and TRBJ2-5. The CDR3 extends over 17 amino acids. From germline, CDR1 is SGHVS and CDR2 FNYEAQ. CDR3 region: CASSLALRFAPQETQYF.

This sequence joins TRBV4-1 and TRBJ1-6; the D call of TRBD1 rests on TCRdb alone, since no DNA is present to check it. CDR1 MGHRA and CDR2 YSYEKL come from the germline V gene. The CDR3 runs to 18 residues. CDR3 amino acids: CASTSVMGAGVYNSPLHF.

The chain is built from TRBV10-3 and TRBJ2-7; as DNA is missing, the TRBD2 call by TCRdb cannot be tested. The CDR3 has 14 amino acids. CDR1 and CDR2 from the germline V gene are ENHRY and SYGVKD. The CDR3 here is CAISESPSRMEQYF.

The rearrangement joins TRBV20-1 to TRBJ2-3. Looked up from germline, CDR1 is DFQATT and CDR2 is SNEGSKA (reference sequence). The CDR3 consists of 13 residues. CDR3 sequence reads: CSARLGQPDTQYF.